Shown below are 17 T cell receptor beta chains from a single sample sequenced in a study of Ad26.COV2.S vaccination and SARS-CoV-2 variants. Here immunoSEQ multiplex PCR was the method, and the copy in TCRdb shows in-frame clones only, minus some. In the table there are around 500,000 clones, roughly nine tenths of which are singletons. Regarding treatment: around 19 received Ad26.COV2.S at low or high dose, single or two shots; about 5 received placebo; per-sample allocation not given. Samples were taken on day 63 after the first vaccine or placebo injection. Specimen: peripheral blood, collected in a trial of Ad26.COV2.S vaccine versus placebo. Receptors originate from a person between 18 and 59 years old who received the Ad26.COV2.S COVID-19 vaccine or a placebo.

The chain has TRBV14 and TRBJ1-4; D not certain. V dropped 3 bases and J dropped 3 bases, with 5 bases sitting between them. The CDR3 is 13 amino acids. In germline, CDR1 is SGHDN, CDR2 FVKESK. The CDR3 region is CASSQRSNEKLFF. The DNA of the CDR3 is TGTGCCAGCAGCCAGAGGTCTAATGAAAAACTGTTTTTT.

This chain links TRBV5-8 with TRBJ1-1; 11 bases fit TRBD1. The germline V gene encodes CDR1 SGHTS and CDR2 YDEGEE. J was trimmed by 5 bases and V by 4 bases; bases with no gene match: 4. This CDR3 is built from 14 residues. The CDR3 loop reads CASSTGQGETEAFF. In DNA, the CDR3 is TGTGCCAGCAGCACGGGACAGGGGGAGACTGAAGCTTTCTTT.

The chain recombines TRBV5-6 with TRBJ2-2; D is uncertain. This CDR3 spans 14 amino acids. Trimming removed 5 bases from V and 2 bases from J, with 10 bases in between. The germline V gene encodes CDR1 SGHDT and CDR2 YYEEEE. CDR3 residues: CASSPGFNTGELFF. The CDR3 coding sequence is TGTGCCAGCAGTCCGGGCTTCAACACCGGGGAGCTGTTTTTT.

V and J are TRBV18 and TRBJ1-2; maybe TRBD1 (5 bases). The CDR3 covers 15 residues. The V end lost 0 bases, the J end lost 4 bases, and 12 bases lay between the germline ends. Germline CDR1 and CDR2: KGHSH and LQKENI. This CDR3 is CASSPPWGVAYGYTF. In DNA form, the CDR3 reads TGTGCCAGCTCACCACCATGGGGGGTGGCCTATGGCTACACCTTC.

The rearrangement joins TRBV28 to TRBJ2-3, with TRBD2 matching over 14 bases. In germline, CDR1 is MDHEN, CDR2 SYDVKM. The CDR3 has 17 amino acids. The V and J ends lost 10 bases and 2 bases, in that order; junction bases with no gene match: 11. The DNA of the CDR3 is TGTGCCACCAAGGGACTAGCGGGAGCCCCTCTCACAGATACGCAGTATTTT. Amino acid sequence: CATKGLAGAPLTDTQYF.

This sequence joins TRBV19 and TRBJ2-7; TRBD2 matches at 12 bases. Per germline, CDR1 LNHDA and CDR2 SQIVND (reference sequence). The CDR3 extends over 14 amino acids. After removal of 7 bases from V and 4 bases from J, the junction contained 5 bases not matched to a gene. As DNA, the CDR3 is TGTGCCAGTAAACGGACTAGCGGGGTATACGAGCAGTACTTC. Amino acids: CASKRTSGVYEQYF.

J is TRBJ2-1 and V is TRBV19; TRBD2 matches 13 bases. V shed 3 bases and J 4 bases; nucleotides not matched to a gene: 3. The CDR3 extends over 16 amino acids. Germline CDR1 LNHDA, CDR2 SQIVND (reference sequence). CDR3 region: CASSIRTSGGYNEQFF. In DNA, the CDR3 is TGTGCCAGTAGTATTAGGACTAGCGGGGGATACAATGAGCAGTTCTTC.

The chain links TRBV5-6 to TRBJ2-4, with 8 bases identical to TRBD2. Losses at the gene ends were 1 base for V and 6 bases for J; bases not matched to a gene: 6. Germline CDR1 and CDR2: SGHDT and YYEEEE. This CDR3 region has 15 residues. This chain's CDR3 is CASSLRLAGLNIQYF. The CDR3 coding sequence is TGTGCCAGCAGCTTGCGGCTAGCGGGTTTAAACATTCAGTACTTC.

A word on this clone: Other DNA sequences in this sample translate to the same CDR3. The chain links TRBV5-1 to TRBJ2-1; unclear D gene. Trimming stripped 0 bases from V and 4 bases from J, with 5 bases between. The CDR3 runs 13 residues. Germline loops: CDR1 SGHRS, CDR2 YFSETQ. Here the CDR3 DNA reads TGCGCCAGCAGCTTGGCCTTATACAATGAGCAGTTCTTC. This translates into CASSLALYNEQFF.

The DNA of the CDR3 is TGTGCCAGCAGTACGGGGGCGTTGTTCGCTGAAGCTTTCTTT. This gives the protein CASSTGALFAEAFF. V gene TRBV6-5 combines with J gene TRBJ1-1; a weak D match, TRBD1 (6 bases). The germline V and J ends were trimmed by 5 bases and 6 bases, with 16 bases remaining between them. Per the germline V gene, CDR1 is MNHEY and CDR2 is SVGAGI. CDR3 length: 14 residues.

This sequence joins TRBV6-5 and TRBJ1-6, with D possibly being TRBD1 (6 bases). Per germline, CDR1 MNHEY and CDR2 SVGAGI. The CDR3 has 13 residues. Trimming took 10 bases from V and 10 from J, leaving 17 bases between them. Here the CDR3 reads CATAGELESPLHF. For the CDR3, the DNA is TGTGCCACCGCAGGGGAGCTCGAATCACCCCTCCACTTT.

The chain carries TRBV19 and TRBJ2-7; 7 bases are a match to TRBD2. There are 14 residues in the CDR3. Looked up from germline, CDR1 is LNHDA and CDR2 is SQIVND (reference sequence). V was clipped by 5 bases and J by 5 bases; unmatched bases: 9. The chain's CDR3 is CASSSRLASNEQYF. In nucleotides, the CDR3 is TGTGCCAGTAGTTCTCGACTAGCCAGCAACGAGCAGTACTTC.

The gene calls are TRBV7-3 and TRBJ1-1; tentative D call: TRBD1 (6 bases). The CDR3 sequence is 14 residues long. Trimming took 5 bases from V and 1 from J, leaving 11 bases between them. The germline CDR1 and CDR2 sequences are SGHTA and FQGTGA. In DNA form, the CDR3 reads TGTGCCAGCAGCGCCCAGGGACAGAACACTGAAGCTTTCTTT. Protein: CASSAQGQNTEAFF.

This sequence joins TRBV5-8 and TRBJ1-2; D gene ambiguous. The CDR3 extends over 12 amino acids. With 5 bases removed from V and 7 bases from J, the gap between germline ends came to 12 bases. CDR1 and CDR2 from the germline V gene are SGHTS and YDEGEE. CDR3 loop: CASSESGGGYTF. CDR3 coding DNA: TGTGCCAGCAGTGAGTCGGGCGGTGGCTACACCTTC.

The V call is TRBV5-4, the J call TRBJ2-5, with a possible D match to TRBD2 (5 bases). There are 12 residues in the CDR3. V shed 3 bases and J shed 13 bases, with 16 bases lying between them. Germline assignment: CDR1 SGHNT and CDR2 YYREEE (reference sequence). Here the CDR3 DNA reads TGTGCCAGCAGCTCAGGAAACAGCGAGGGGTACTTC. This sequence encodes CASSSGNSEGYF.

This chain connects TRBV10-3 to TRBJ1-1; D possibly corresponds to TRBD1 (6 bases). V shed 4 bases and J shed 6 bases, with 15 bases lying between them. CDR1 and CDR2 from the germline V gene are ENHRY and SYGVKD. This CDR3 region has 14 residues. This chain's CDR3 is CAISAPRNRAEAFF. The DNA for the CDR3 is TGTGCCATCAGTGCCCCAAGGAACAGGGCTGAAGCTTTCTTT.

The V call is TRBV18, the J call TRBJ2-3, with TRBD2 as a possible D gene (6 bases). The CDR3 is 15 amino acids. CDR1 KGHSH and CDR2 LQKENI come from the germline V gene. Deletions cut 5 bases from V and 6 bases from J, with 18 bases between. The CDR3 here is CASSARDSVVDTQYF. DNA of the CDR3: TGTGCCAGCTCAGCCCGGGACTCGGTTGTGGATACGCAGTATTTT.